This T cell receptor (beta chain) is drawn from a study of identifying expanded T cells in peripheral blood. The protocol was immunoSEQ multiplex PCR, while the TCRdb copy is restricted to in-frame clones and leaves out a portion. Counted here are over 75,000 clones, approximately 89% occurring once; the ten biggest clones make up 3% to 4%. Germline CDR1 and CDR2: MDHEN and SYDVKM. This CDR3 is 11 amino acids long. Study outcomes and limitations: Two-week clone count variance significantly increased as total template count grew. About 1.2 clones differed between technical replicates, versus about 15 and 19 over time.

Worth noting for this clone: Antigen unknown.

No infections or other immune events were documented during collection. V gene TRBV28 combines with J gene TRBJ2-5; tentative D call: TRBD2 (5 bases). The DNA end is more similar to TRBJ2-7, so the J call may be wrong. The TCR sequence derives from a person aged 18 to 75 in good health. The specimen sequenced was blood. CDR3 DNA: TGTGCCAGCAGTTGGGAGCGCGAGCAGTACTTC. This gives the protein CASSWEREQYF.